This entry is about one T cell receptor beta chain. Produced via immunoSEQ multiplex PCR; TCRdb's table is partial and in-frame only. The sample consists of roughly 260,000 clones, about 87% of them appearing once. Germline V gene lookup returns CDR1 LGHNA and CDR2 YNFKEQ. The V gene end was trimmed by 8 bases and the J gene end by 0 bases; junction bases not matched to a gene: 3. The CDR3 is 15 amino acids. The data stem from a study of blood T cell repertoires in COVID-19. Study-level information: Material from acute and convalescent COVID-19 was sourced from the United States, Italy and Spain. T cells, B-cell-depleted T cells, or PBMCs supplied cDNA or gDNA.

This sequence was found in a man aged 55 to 70 who had recovered from COVID-19. The gene calls are TRBV4-2 and TRBJ2-6, with 8 bases fitting TRBD1. Input material: peripheral blood. This chain's CDR3 is CASHQGASGANVLTF. CDR3 DNA: TGTGCCAGCCATCAGGGGGCCTCTGGGGCCAACGTCCTGACTTTC.